The 31 T cell receptor beta chains presented below share a single source sample, sequenced in a study of blood T cell repertoires in COVID-19. TCRdb's copy holds only in-frame clones and misses some; the assay was immunoSEQ multiplex PCR. Here the sample spans 210,000 or so clones, around 90% being singletons. Sequenced sample: peripheral blood. The receptor source for this set is a man in his forties with acute or convalescent COVID-19.

The chain is built from TRBV5-1 and TRBJ1-2, with 10 bases matching TRBD1. J gave up 4 bases and V 0 bases, and 9 bases lay outside the gene matches. CDR1 is SGHRS and CDR2 is YFSETQ in the germline V gene. This CDR3 has 17 residues. The CDR3 coding sequence is TGCGCCAGCAGCTTGGTGGGGACAGGGGTCACGTCCTATGGCTACACCTTC. Translation gives CASSLVGTGVTSYGYTF. The full variable domain, completed using reference TRBV5-1 and TRBJ1-2, is KAGVTQTPRYLIKTRGQQVTLSCSPISGHRSVSWYQQTPGQGLQFLFEYFSETQRNKGNFPGRFSGRQFSNSRSEMNVSTLELGDSALYLCASSLVGTGVTSYGYTFGSGTRLTVV.

The genes are TRBV30 and TRBJ2-7; D call uncertain. CDR3 length equals 12 residues. Deletions cut 0 bases from V and 6 bases from J, with 9 bases between. Germline V CDR1 and CDR2: GTSNPN, SVGIG (reference sequence). This CDR3 reads CAWSVTVGEQYF. The CDR3 region has the DNA TGTGCCTGGAGTGTCACGGTTGGCGAGCAGTACTTC.

This rearrangement joins TRBV6-5 to TRBJ2-7; D is unclear. V lost 0 bases and J lost 3, with 9 bases in between. Germline values: CDR1 MNHEY, CDR2 SVGAGI. The CDR3 is made up of 14 amino acids. In DNA, the CDR3 is TGTGCCAGCAGTTACTCGGTACAGTACTACGAGCAGTACTTC. The encoded protein is CASSYSVQYYEQYF.

The V gene is TRBV3-1 (or the pseudogene TRBV3-2), the J gene TRBJ2-1, with D tentatively TRBD2 (6 bases). CDR1 and CDR2 from the germline V gene are LGHDT and YNNKEL (reference sequence). The V and J ends lost 2 bases and 2 bases respectively, with 10 bases between them. The CDR3 consists of 15 residues. CDR3 residues: CASSQRGKAYNEQFF. For the CDR3, the DNA is TGTGCCAGCAGCCAACGGGGGAAAGCCTACAATGAGCAGTTCTTC.

This clone was seen just once. The chain recombines TRBV7-9 with TRBJ2-1, with TRBD2 as a possible D gene (7 bases). The V and J ends lost 6 bases and 9 bases respectively, with 18 bases between them. The length of the CDR3 is 14 residues. The germline V gene has CDR1 SEHNR and CDR2 FQNEAQ (reference sequence). For the CDR3, the DNA is TGTGCCAGCAGGCGGGGGCCTTCTACCTCTGAGCAGTTCTTC. Amino acids: CASRRGPSTSEQFF.

The chain is built from TRBV5-5 and TRBJ1-4; 9 nucleotides agree with TRBD1. Germline CDR1 and CDR2: SGHKS and YYEKEE (reference sequence). Trimming at V came to 4 bases and at J to 7 bases, leaving 5 bases not matched to a gene. The CDR3 runs 14 residues. The CDR3 sequence is CASSETGGGEKLFF. The CDR3, as DNA: TGTGCCAGCAGCGAGACAGGGGGGGGTGAAAAACTGTTTTTT.

This chain joins TRBV30 and TRBJ2-1, with TRBD2 matching 16 bases. Germline V gene lookup returns CDR1 GTSNPN and CDR2 SVGIG (reference sequence). CDR3 length: 17 residues. V lost 4 bases and J lost 0; bases outside the gene matches: 3. This CDR3 is CAWTGLAGGTSYNEQFF. The CDR3 DNA sequence: TGTGCCTGGACGGGACTAGCGGGGGGGACCTCCTACAATGAGCAGTTCTTC.

This clone was seen only once. This sequence joins TRBV5-6 and TRBJ1-5; 8 positions agree with TRBD1. The J segment lost 4 bases and the V segment lost 2 bases, leaving 2 bases of the junction unmatched. The CDR3 runs to 14 residues. Germline V gene data show CDR1 as SGHDT and CDR2 as YYEEEE. CDR3 DNA sequence: TGTGCCAGCAGCTTTGGGACAGGAAATCAGCCCCAGCATTTT. Its translation: CASSFGTGNQPQHF.

The V gene is TRBV3-1 (or the pseudogene TRBV3-2), the J gene TRBJ1-3; D unclear. The germline gives CDR1 LGHDT, CDR2 YNNKEL (reference sequence). The CDR3 length is 15 residues. The germline V and J ends were trimmed by 4 bases and 3 bases, with 13 bases remaining between them. Here the CDR3 reads CASSPTRGRGNTIYF. The DNA of the CDR3 is TGTGCCAGCAGCCCCACTAGAGGGCGTGGAAACACCATATATTTT.

J is TRBJ2-7 and V is TRBV6-2 or TRBV6-3; tentatively, D is TRBD1 (6 bases). V gave up 6 bases and J gave up 3 bases, with 12 bases separating them. Germline V gives CDR1 MNHEY, CDR2 SVGEGT. The CDR3 totals 13 residues. The CDR3: CASSRTEVYEQYF. CDR3 DNA sequence: TGTGCCAGCAGCAGGACAGAGGTCTACGAGCAGTACTTC.

The V call is TRBV7-2, the J call TRBJ2-3, with D unresolved. V lost 5 bases and J 2 bases, leaving 2 bases between the germline ends. Germline V gives CDR1 SGHTA, CDR2 FQGNSA. The CDR3 has 11 residues. CDR3 in DNA: TGTGCCAGCAGCCTCACAGATACGCAGTATTTT. This codes for CASSLTDTQYF.

This clone has just one count. The chain employs TRBV5-1 and TRBJ2-1; 11 bases line up with TRBD1. V gave up 0 bases and J gave up 4 bases; unmatched junction bases: 3. Germline values: CDR1 SGHRS, CDR2 YFSETQ. This CDR3 contains 16 residues. The CDR3 reads CASSLEGDRGYNEQFF. CDR3 nucleotide sequence: TGCGCCAGCAGCTTGGAAGGGGACAGGGGGTACAATGAGCAGTTCTTC.

The chain is built from TRBV4-1 and TRBJ1-1, with D unclear. The germline V gene has CDR1 MGHRA and CDR2 YSYEKL. This CDR3 spans 12 amino acids. Trimming removed 4 bases at V and 6 bases at J, with 9 bases between. This CDR3 reads CASSRGNAEAFF. In DNA, the CDR3 is TGCGCCAGCAGCCGCGGGAATGCTGAAGCTTTCTTT.

The chain joins TRBV2 to TRBJ2-7; 8 nucleotides align to TRBD1. Trimming cost V 7 bases and J 0 bases; bases outside gene matches: 8. This CDR3 has 15 amino acids. CDR1 and CDR2 from the germline V gene are SNHLY and FYNNEI. The CDR3 sequence: CASNGQGGTSYEQYF. CDR3 bases: TGTGCCAGCAATGGACAGGGTGGGACCTCCTACGAGCAGTACTTC.

J is TRBJ2-5 and V is TRBV6-2 or TRBV6-3; the match to TRBD2 covers 9 bases. The CDR3 totals 15 residues. The V gene's germline CDR1 is MNHEY and CDR2 SVGEGT. Trimming at V came to 4 bases and at J to 1 base, leaving 4 bases not matched to a gene. The CDR3 bases are TGTGCCAGCAGTTTCATGACTAGCGGCCAAGAGACCCAGTACTTC. As protein: CASSFMTSGQETQYF.

This clone was detected only a few times. V usage is TRBV18 and J usage is TRBJ2-2; D might be TRBD1 (5 bases). Germline V CDR1 and CDR2: KGHSH, LQKENI. The V and J ends lost 2 bases and 6 bases respectively, with 16 bases between them. The CDR3 covers 16 residues. The CDR3 DNA sequence: TGTGCCAGCTCACCATGGACCACAGGCAGTGCCGGGGAGCTGTTTTTT. This gives the protein CASSPWTTGSAGELFF.

Only a few counts were recorded for this clone. V gene TRBV5-1 combines with J gene TRBJ1-4, with TRBD1 as a possible D gene (5 bases). Trimming left V 7 bases short and J 3 bases short, with 10 bases between. Germline V gene lookup returns CDR1 SGHRS and CDR2 YFSETQ. This CDR3 region has 13 residues. The CDR3 here is CASPEGPNEKLFF. CDR3 sequence (DNA): TGCGCCAGCCCGGAGGGACCTAATGAAAAACTGTTTTTT.

This clone appeared a single time. J is TRBJ2-3 and V is TRBV19, with 7 nucleotides matching TRBD2. The CDR3 has 15 amino acids. The J segment lost 2 bases and the V segment lost 10 bases, leaving 12 bases of the junction unmatched. Germline V gene sequence: CDR1 LNHDA, CDR2 SQIVND (reference sequence). CDR3 in amino acids: CAIPRASGTTDTQYF. The CDR3 DNA reads as TGTGCCATCCCACGGGCTAGCGGAACCACAGATACGCAGTATTTT.

This sequence joins TRBV7-2 and TRBJ2-7, with 9 bases lining up with TRBD1. J lost 7 bases, V lost 1 base, and 8 bases had no gene match. The V gene's germline CDR1 is SGHTA and CDR2 FQGNSA. The CDR3 runs 15 residues. In DNA, the CDR3 is TGTGCCAGCAGCTTAGGGGCAGGGACAGGGTGGGAGCAGTACTTC. Protein sequence: CASSLGAGTGWEQYF.

In DNA form, the CDR3 reads TGTGCCAGCAGCGTACAGGGGGCTGTGGAGACCCAGTACTTC. This encodes CASSVQGAVETQYF. This sequence joins TRBV2 and TRBJ2-5; TRBD1 agrees at 9 bases. CDR1 is SNHLY, CDR2 FYNNEI, per germline. This CDR3 has 14 amino acids. J gave up 5 bases and V 6 bases, and 7 bases lay outside the gene matches.

The chain uses TRBV7-9 and TRBJ1-1, with TRBD1 as a possible D gene (6 bases). The germline V gene encodes CDR1 SEHNR and CDR2 FQNEAQ (reference sequence). The CDR3 extends over 14 amino acids. V lost 4 bases, J lost 5 bases, and 14 bases lay in between. DNA for the CDR3: TGTGCCAGCAGCTCCCTTACAGGGTGGACTGAAGCTTTCTTT. This sequence encodes CASSSLTGWTEAFF. Together with reference TRBV7-9 and TRBJ1-1, the CDR3 gives the full variable domain: DTGVSQNPRHKITKRGQNVTFRCDPISEHNRLYWYRQTLGQGPEFLTYFQNEAQLEKSRLLSDRFSAERPKGSFSTLEIQRTEQGDSAMYLCASSSLTGWTEAFFGQGTRLTVV.

V gene TRBV7-2 combines with J gene TRBJ2-3; D unresolved. V gave up 5 bases and J gave up 3 bases, with 9 bases separating them. The CDR3 runs 13 residues. CDR1 SGHTA and CDR2 FQGNSA come from the germline V gene. CDR3 bases: TGTGCCAGCAGCGCTCAGGTTACAGATACGCAGTATTTT. Amino acid sequence: CASSAQVTDTQYF.

The rearrangement joins TRBV5-1 to TRBJ2-1; 11 bases map to TRBD1. The germline CDR1 and CDR2 sequences are SGHRS and YFSETQ. V was pared by 3 bases and J by 5 bases, with 7 bases of the junction left unmatched. This CDR3 has 16 amino acids. The CDR3 is CASSSKPGQGDNEQFF. The CDR3 DNA is TGCGCCAGCAGCTCGAAGCCGGGACAGGGGGACAATGAGCAGTTCTTC.

V and J are TRBV14 and TRBJ2-2; 8 bases align to TRBD1. V dropped 5 bases and J dropped 3; count of bases not matched to a gene: 5. Germline V CDR1 and CDR2: SGHDN, FVKESK. This CDR3 is 15 amino acids long. The CDR3 coding sequence is TGTGCCAGCAGCGACAGGGGAAGGTACACCGGGGAGCTGTTTTTT. Its translation is CASSDRGRYTGELFF.

This chain links TRBV5-4 with TRBJ2-1; 8 bases align to TRBD1. Germline V gene data show CDR1 as SGHNT and CDR2 as YYREEE (reference sequence). V lost 0 bases and J lost 1; bases outside the gene matches: 3. This CDR3 is built from 16 residues. CDR3 amino acids: CASSLAGQESYNEQFF. In DNA form, the CDR3 reads TGTGCCAGCAGCTTGGCGGGACAGGAATCCTACAATGAGCAGTTCTTC.

The J gene is TRBJ2-7, the V gene TRBV7-6; 7 positions match TRBD1. This CDR3 region has 15 residues. CDR1 SGHVS and CDR2 FNYEAQ come from the germline V gene. V lost 5 bases to trimming and J lost 1 base; unmatched junction nucleotides: 8. The CDR3 DNA is TGTGCCAGCAGCCCCGTCCGGGACAGATCCTACGAGCAGTACTTC. Its translation: CASSPVRDRSYEQYF. Based on the CDR3 plus reference TRBV7-6 and TRBJ2-7, the full variable domain is GAGVSQSPRYKVTKRGQDVALRCDPISGHVSLYWYRQALGQGPEFLTYFNYEAQQDKSGLPNDRFSAERPEGSISTLTIQRTEQRDSAMYRCASSPVRDRSYEQYFGPGTRLTVT.

The chain carries TRBV10-3 and TRBJ2-7, with D perhaps TRBD1 (6 bases). CDR3 length: 14 amino acids. Germline CDR1 is ENHRY and CDR2 is SYGVKD. V lost 3 bases to trimming and J lost 3 bases, with 12 bases between them. The CDR3 nucleotides are TGTGCCATCAGTGACCAACAGGGCTTCTACGAGCAGTACTTC. It codes for CAISDQQGFYEQYF.

CDR3 in DNA: TGCGCCAGCAGCAGTCTAGGGACAGGGGGCACCGGGGAGCTGTTTTTT. Translated: CASSSLGTGGTGELFF. The rearrangement uses TRBV5-1 and TRBJ2-2; the match to TRBD1 covers 11 bases. This CDR3 region has 16 residues. J lost 4 bases, V lost 4 bases, and 6 bases had no gene match. The germline gives CDR1 SGHRS, CDR2 YFSETQ.

This chain connects TRBV27 to TRBJ1-2, with TRBD1 as a possible D gene (6 bases). Trimming shortened V by 3 bases and J by 4 bases, and 18 bases separated the two germline ends. The CDR3 contains 16 residues. The germline V gene has CDR1 MNHEY and CDR2 SMNVEV (reference sequence). CDR3 protein: CASSLGANGAFYGYTF. The CDR3 DNA is TGTGCCAGCAGTTTGGGGGCCAACGGCGCATTCTATGGCTACACCTTC.

This clone occurred once. This chain connects TRBV3-1 (or the pseudogene TRBV3-2) to TRBJ1-5; D uncertain. The CDR3 contains 14 residues. Germline-derived CDR1 and CDR2 are LGHDT and YNNKEL (reference sequence). Between the trimmed V and J ends, which lost 0 bases and 9 bases, there was a span of 12 bases. The CDR3, as DNA: TGTGCCAGCAGCCAAGATCGGAAGGGAGGGCCCCAGCATTTT. Translation: CASSQDRKGGPQHF.

This sequence joins TRBV6-2 or TRBV6-3 and TRBJ2-7, with a tentative D call TRBD1 (5 bases). The germline V gene has CDR1 MNHEY and CDR2 SVGEGT. This CDR3 region has 13 residues. The germline V and J ends were trimmed by 4 bases and 2 bases, with 9 bases remaining between them. The CDR3 bases are TGTGCCAGCAGTTCCAGGGATGCCTACGAGCAGTACTTC. Its protein product is CASSSRDAYEQYF.